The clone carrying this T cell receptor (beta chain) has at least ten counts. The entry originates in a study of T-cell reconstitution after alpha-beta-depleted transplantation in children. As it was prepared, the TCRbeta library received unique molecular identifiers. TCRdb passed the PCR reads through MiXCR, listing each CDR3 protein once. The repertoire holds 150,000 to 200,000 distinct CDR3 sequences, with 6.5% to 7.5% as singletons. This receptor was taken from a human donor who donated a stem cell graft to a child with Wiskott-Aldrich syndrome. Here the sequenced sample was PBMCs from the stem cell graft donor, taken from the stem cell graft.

CDR3: CASSPGPPGNYGYTF. CDR3 in DNA: TGCGCCAGCAGTCCGGGCCCCCCTGGAAACTATGGCTACACCTTC. The rearrangement joins TRBV5-1 to TRBJ1-2; D gene uncertain. The V gene lost 5 bases and the J gene lost 2 bases, with 16 bases spanning the gap. Per germline, CDR1 SGHRS and CDR2 YFSETQ. The CDR3 covers 15 residues.